The rows below give T cell receptor beta chains drawn from one sample of a study of blood T cell repertoires in COVID-19. Produced via immunoSEQ multiplex PCR; TCRdb's table is partial and in-frame only. This repertoire shows tens of thousands of clones, 93% found once; its top ten account for less than 5.5%. Input material: peripheral blood. All receptors come from a human donor in a cohort sampled during active COVID-19. CDR3s include the opening cysteine and the closing phenylalanine or tryptophan. The D gene is left open where the match is weak. Clone size is stated in some rows and not others, as once, few, many or a class when expanded.

v_call: TRBV10-3
d_call: TRBD2
clone_size: once
j_call: TRBJ2-3
cdr3_nt: TGTGCCATCGCGGCGGGGGGGTTGGATACGCAGTATTTT
cdr3_aa: CAIAAGGLDTQYF

v_call: TRBV4-2
d_call: .
clone_size: .
j_call: TRBJ1-2
cdr3_nt: TGTGCCAGCAGCCAAGGGAGTTCAGGGGCTACTTACACCTTC
cdr3_aa: CASSQGSSGATYTF

v_call: TRBV19
d_call: TRBD1
clone_size: few
j_call: TRBJ1-5
cdr3_nt: TGTGCCAGTAGCCGACAGGGTGAGGCTCAGCCCCAGCATTTT
cdr3_aa: CASSRQGEAQPQHF

v_call: TRBV11-2
d_call: .
clone_size: .
j_call: TRBJ2-2
cdr3_nt: TGTGCCAGCAGCTTAGGGGCACCGGGGGAGCTGTTTTTT
cdr3_aa: CASSLGAPGELFF

v_call: TRBV6-2/TRBV6-3
d_call: .
clone_size: .
j_call: TRBJ2-3
cdr3_nt: TGTGCCAGCAGTTATGGCCGCGGGACTGTTCGAAAAGGGGATACGCAGTATTTT
cdr3_aa: CASSYGRGTVRKGDTQYF

v_call: TRBV11-2
d_call: .
clone_size: .
j_call: TRBJ2-3
cdr3_nt: TGTGCCAGCAGCTTGAGGGCAGTCACAGATACGCAGTATTTT
cdr3_aa: CASSLRAVTDTQYF

v_call: TRBV12-5
d_call: TRBD1
clone_size: .
j_call: TRBJ1-1
cdr3_nt: TGTGCTAGTGGTTTGGAGACAGGGTTCACTGAAGCTTTCTTT
cdr3_aa: CASGLETGFTEAFF

v_call: TRBV6-5
d_call: .
clone_size: .
j_call: TRBJ1-4
cdr3_nt: TGTGCCAGTCTCGAGGGGGTCTACTTAAATGAAAAACTGTTTTTT
cdr3_aa: CASLEGVYLNEKLFF

v_call: TRBV7-3
d_call: TRBD1
clone_size: few
j_call: TRBJ2-7
cdr3_nt: TGTGCCAGCAGCTTACTGGGACAGTCCTACGAGCAGTACTTC
cdr3_aa: CASSLLGQSYEQYF

v_call: TRBV27
d_call: .
clone_size: .
j_call: TRBJ2-2
cdr3_nt: TGTGCCAGCAGACTCTGGGCGAAACGGAACACCGGGGAGCTGTTTTTT
cdr3_aa: CASRLWAKRNTGELFF

v_call: TRBV7-9
d_call: .
clone_size: .
j_call: TRBJ1-1
cdr3_nt: TGTGCCAGCAGCCCAAGGCGCGTGGCAGGGGTCACTGAAGCTTTCTTT
cdr3_aa: CASSPRRVAGVTEAFF

v_call: TRBV7-7
d_call: TRBD2
clone_size: .
j_call: TRBJ2-3
cdr3_nt: TGTGCCAGCAGCCTTAGCGGGGGGTCCACAGATACGCAGTATTTT
cdr3_aa: CASSLSGGSTDTQYF

v_call: TRBV7-8
d_call: TRBD2
clone_size: .
j_call: TRBJ2-1
cdr3_nt: TGTGCCAGCAGCGCCCCGGGACTACTACAGACCCAAGACAATGAGCAGTTCTTC
cdr3_aa: CASSAPGLLQTQDNEQFF

v_call: TRBV5-4
d_call: .
clone_size: once
j_call: TRBJ1-2
cdr3_nt: TGTGCCAGCAGCTTAAGGGGCTATAACTATGGCTACACCTTC
cdr3_aa: CASSLRGYNYGYTF

v_call: TRBV21-1
d_call: .
clone_size: .
j_call: TRBJ2-2
cdr3_nt: TGTGCCAGCAGCAAAGCCGATACGGTTGCGGGAGAATCGCACACCGGGGAGCTGTTTTTT
cdr3_aa: CASSKADTVAGESHTGELFF

v_call: TRBV5-1
d_call: TRBD2
clone_size: .
j_call: TRBJ2-3
cdr3_nt: TGCGCCAGCAGCTTGGTGGGTCATACGGGGGGGCCCCCAGATACGCAGTATTTT
cdr3_aa: CASSLVGHTGGPPDTQYF

v_call: TRBV6-5
d_call: .
clone_size: once
j_call: TRBJ2-5
cdr3_nt: TGTGCCAGTTCTAAAATCCTCCCGAATCAAGAGACCCAGTACTTC
cdr3_aa: CASSKILPNQETQYF

v_call: TRBV23-1
d_call: TRBD1
clone_size: .
j_call: TRBJ2-1
cdr3_nt: TGCGCCAGCAGTCACCTCGTGGAGAGGGGGCCTCACAATGAGCAGTTCTTC
cdr3_aa: CASSHLVERGPHNEQFF

v_call: TRBV21-1
d_call: .
clone_size: .
j_call: TRBJ2-5
cdr3_nt: TGTGCCAGCAGCCCCTGGGACAGGGGGCGCGGGGAGACCCAGTACTTC
cdr3_aa: CASSPWDRGRGETQYF

v_call: TRBV25-1
d_call: TRBD1
clone_size: .
j_call: TRBJ2-1
cdr3_nt: TGTGCCAGCAGTGTCCTGGGACAGACGTACAATGAGCAGTTCTTC
cdr3_aa: CASSVLGQTYNEQFF

v_call: TRBV4-1
d_call: TRBD2
clone_size: .
j_call: TRBJ2-7
cdr3_nt: TGCGCCAGCAGCCAGACTAGCGGGGGTTCCTACGAGCAGTACTTC
cdr3_aa: CASSQTSGGSYEQYF

v_call: TRBV27
d_call: .
clone_size: .
j_call: TRBJ2-3
cdr3_nt: TGTGCCAGCAGCTCCGGGACTTCTCTATCCACAGATACGCAGTATTTT
cdr3_aa: CASSSGTSLSTDTQYF

v_call: TRBV5-1
d_call: TRBD1
clone_size: .
j_call: TRBJ2-1
cdr3_nt: TGCGCCAGCAGACTCGGACAGGGGGCTGGGGATGAGCAGTTCTTC
cdr3_aa: CASRLGQGAGDEQFF

v_call: TRBV19
d_call: TRBD1
clone_size: .
j_call: TRBJ2-2
cdr3_nt: TGTGCCAGTAGTATGGGCAGGGGGCTAAACACCGGGGAGCTGTTTTTT
cdr3_aa: CASSMGRGLNTGELFF

v_call: TRBV5-6
d_call: TRBD2
clone_size: .
j_call: TRBJ2-7
cdr3_nt: TGTGCCAGCAGTTTTGCGGGGGGGCCTGAGCAGTACTTC
cdr3_aa: CASSFAGGPEQYF

v_call: TRBV6-5
d_call: TRBD1
clone_size: .
j_call: TRBJ1-1
cdr3_nt: TGTGCCAGCAGGAGAGGGGGCGCCGGCACTGAAGCTTTCTTT
cdr3_aa: CASRRGGAGTEAFF

v_call: TRBV3-1/TRBV3-2
d_call: .
clone_size: .
j_call: TRBJ2-2
cdr3_nt: TGTGCCAGCAGCCAGAGGGGGTGGGGGACCGATACGTCGAACACCGGGGAGCTGTTTTTT
cdr3_aa: CASSQRGWGTDTSNTGELFF

v_call: TRBV7-8
d_call: TRBD2
clone_size: .
j_call: TRBJ2-7
cdr3_nt: TGTGCCAGCAGGCCAGAGGGGGGACTAGCGGGGGGGTCGTACGAGCAGTACTTC
cdr3_aa: CASRPEGGLAGGSYEQYF

v_call: TRBV29-1
d_call: TRBD1
clone_size: .
j_call: TRBJ1-2
cdr3_nt: TGCAGCGTACCCACAAGTGGGCGAGCAGGGGGCTATGGCTACACCTTC
cdr3_aa: CSVPTSGRAGGYGYTF